These T cell receptor beta chains were read from a single sample in a study of shared clonotypes between healthy human individuals. Profiled with immunoSEQ multiplex PCR; TCRdb holds only in-frame clones, not every one. The profile shows millions of clones, approximately 95% of them singletons. The sequenced sample consisted of naive CD8+ T cells sorted from blood. Receptors originate from a man aged 18 to 29 in good health. Both conserved end residues are part of each CDR3. A D gene is named only where the DNA matches it firmly. Clone size is stated in some rows and not others, as once, few, many or a class when expanded.

D: -
J: TRBJ2-3
size: -
length: 16
V: TRBV11-2
DNA: TGTGCCAGCAGCTTATACGGGGGCGAGGGGACAGATACGCAGTATTTT
CDR3: CASSLYGGEGTDTQYF

D: TRBD1
J: TRBJ2-1
size: -
length: 12
V: TRBV27
DNA: TGTGCCTCCGGGACAGGGAACAATGAGCAGTTCTTC
CDR3: CASGTGNNEQFF

D: -
J: TRBJ2-7
size: -
length: 14
V: TRBV6-1
DNA: TGTGCCAGCAGTCCCGGAGGGACAGCATACGAGCAGTACTTC
CDR3: CASSPGGTAYEQYF

D: -
J: TRBJ1-1
size: -
length: 15
V: TRBV4-3
DNA: TGCGCCAGCAGCCAAGATCCCGTCCTCTCTGATGAAGCTTTCTTT
CDR3: CASSQDPVLSDEAFF

D: -
J: TRBJ1-5
size: -
length: 13
V: TRBV4-3
DNA: TGCGCCAGCAGCCAAGGAATTAATCAGCCCCAGCATTTT
CDR3: CASSQGINQPQHF

D: -
J: TRBJ1-1
size: -
length: 15
V: TRBV10-2
DNA: TGCGCCAGCAGTGAGCCCCAGGGCCCGGCGGCTGAAGCTTTCTTT
CDR3: CASSEPQGPAAEAFF

D: -
J: TRBJ1-6
size: -
length: 19
V: TRBV4-1
DNA: TGCGCCAGCAGCCCCTTTAGGAACAACCTGAGCTCCTATAATTCACCCCTCCACTTT
CDR3: CASSPFRNNLSSYNSPLHF

D: TRBD2
J: TRBJ2-1
size: once
length: 17
V: TRBV18
DNA: TGTGCCAGCTCACCACCGACTAGCGGGGGGTTCTACAATGAGCAGTTCTTC
CDR3: CASSPPTSGGFYNEQFF

D: TRBD2
J: TRBJ2-7
size: -
length: 15
V: TRBV11-2
DNA: TGTGCCAGCAGCTTAAGTCCGGGAGGCCCCCACGAGCAGTACTTC
CDR3: CASSLSPGGPHEQYF

D: TRBD2
J: TRBJ2-1
size: -
length: 18
V: TRBV7-9
DNA: TGTGCCAGCAGCTTAGTCGGTATGGCGAGCGGGAGTTACAATGAGCAGTTCTTC
CDR3: CASSLVGMASGSYNEQFF

D: -
J: TRBJ2-5
size: -
length: 15
V: TRBV5-4
DNA: TGTGCCAGCAGCTTGAGAGGGATGGGCCAAGAGACCCAGTACTTC
CDR3: CASSLRGMGQETQYF

D: TRBD2
J: TRBJ2-7
size: -
length: 14
V: TRBV13
DNA: TGTGCCAGCAGCCCGGGGGGGCCCACCGGCGAGCAGTACTTC
CDR3: CASSPGGPTGEQYF

D: -
J: TRBJ1-4
size: -
length: 12
V: TRBV9
DNA: TGTGCCAGCAGCCCCGAAGGAGAAAAACTGTTTTTT
CDR3: CASSPEGEKLFF

D: -
J: TRBJ1-1
size: -
length: 14
V: TRBV7-6
DNA: TGTGCCAGCACCCCCAAGGCAGGGAGGGATGAAGCTTTCTTT
CDR3: CASTPKAGRDEAFF

D: TRBD1
J: TRBJ1-4
size: -
length: 17
V: TRBV2
DNA: TGTGCCAGCAGTGACTCCGGGACAGGGGGCGCCGGTGAAAAACTGTTTTTT
CDR3: CASSDSGTGGAGEKLFF

D: TRBD1
J: TRBJ1-5
size: -
length: 15
V: TRBV30
DNA: TGTGCCTGGGACACGACAGGGCAAGGCAATCAGCCCCAGCATTTT
CDR3: CAWDTTGQGNQPQHF

D: TRBD1
J: TRBJ1-1
size: -
length: 15
V: TRBV28
DNA: TGTGCCAGCAGCCCCAACCAGGGGGGGATCACTGAAGCTTTCTTT
CDR3: CASSPNQGGITEAFF

D: -
J: TRBJ2-7
size: -
length: 14
V: TRBV6-5
DNA: TGTGCCAGCCAAAACTCGGGGCAGGTCTACGAGCAGTACTTC
CDR3: CASQNSGQVYEQYF

D: TRBD2
J: TRBJ2-1
size: -
length: 15
V: TRBV29-1
DNA: TGCAGCGTTGAAGGGGCCGAACTAGCGGACAATGAGCAGTTCTTC
CDR3: CSVEGAELADNEQFF

D: -
J: TRBJ1-5
size: -
length: 14
V: TRBV19
DNA: TGTGCCAGTAGTATCACCGCACTCAATCAGCCCCAGCATTTT
CDR3: CASSITALNQPQHF

D: -
J: TRBJ1-1
size: -
length: 16
V: TRBV15
DNA: TGTGCCACCAGCAGAGCGGTGGAGGCCTGGGGCACTGAAGCTTTCTTT
CDR3: CATSRAVEAWGTEAFF

D: -
J: TRBJ2-7
size: -
length: 14
V: TRBV5-4
DNA: TGTGCCAGCAGCTTGGACTACGGTTCCTACGAGCAGTACTTC
CDR3: CASSLDYGSYEQYF

D: TRBD2
J: TRBJ2-1
size: -
length: 14
V: TRBV5-4
DNA: TGTGCCAGCAAACACCGGGGGGCCTACAATGAGCAGTTCTTC
CDR3: CASKHRGAYNEQFF

D: -
J: TRBJ2-3
size: once
length: 16
V: TRBV7-9
DNA: TGTGCCAGCAGCTTAGTGGGGACTGGGATGACTGATACGCAGTATTTT
CDR3: CASSLVGTGMTDTQYF

D: TRBD2
J: TRBJ2-5
size: -
length: 17
V: TRBV30
DNA: TGTGCCTGGAGTTTGGGCGCCGGGACTAGCGGACAAGAGACCCAGTACTTC
CDR3: CAWSLGAGTSGQETQYF